The 27 T cell receptor beta chains reported below all come from one sample, sequenced in a study of blood T cell repertoires in COVID-19. The method was immunoSEQ multiplex PCR; TCRdb's version includes in-frame clones alone and lacks a portion of them. The data contain about 410,000 clones, 70% to 90% of them singletons. The sequencing input was peripheral blood. These receptors all stem from a woman between 35 and 50 years old with COVID-19, enrolled during active disease.

The rearrangement links TRBV28 to TRBJ2-1, with 7 bases lining up with TRBD2. Trimming took 4 bases from V and 1 from J; bases not matched to a gene: 10. This CDR3 region has 17 residues. CDR1 and CDR2 from the germline V gene are MDHEN and SYDVKM. The chain's CDR3 is CASSSIPRSGSYNEQFF. The CDR3 region has the DNA TGTGCCAGCAGTTCCATCCCGCGTAGCGGGTCCTACAATGAGCAGTTCTTC.

This sequence joins TRBV5-6 and TRBJ2-7; 10 bases agree with TRBD1. The CDR3 is made up of 15 amino acids. Germline lookup yields CDR1 SGHDT and CDR2 YYEEEE. With 0 bases clipped from V and 7 bases from J, the junction kept 7 bases outside the gene matches. CDR3 amino acids: CASSLGKGQGVEQYF. For the CDR3, the DNA is TGTGCCAGCAGCTTGGGCAAAGGACAGGGGGTTGAGCAGTACTTC.

The chain employs TRBV6-5 and TRBJ2-5, with TRBD2 matching 12 bases. V was pared by 4 bases and J by 2 bases, with 5 bases of the junction left unmatched. Germline-derived CDR1 and CDR2 are MNHEY and SVGAGI. This CDR3 region has 16 residues. The CDR3 is CASSWTSGASQETQYF. DNA for the CDR3: TGTGCCAGCAGTTGGACTAGCGGGGCCAGTCAAGAGACCCAGTACTTC.

This chain connects TRBV9 to TRBJ2-2; 12 bases fit TRBD2. The CDR3 loop spans 22 amino acids. Trimming cost V 0 bases and J 4 bases; bases outside gene matches: 19. Looked up from germline, CDR1 is SGDLS and CDR2 is YYNGEE. The CDR3 DNA follows: TGTGCCAGCAGCGTAGGTCCCCTGAGGGCTAGCGGGAGGGCCATTGTCACCGGGGAGCTGTTTTTT. Translating it yields CASSVGPLRASGRAIVTGELFF.

This clone was found a few times. The J gene is TRBJ2-1, the V gene TRBV4-3; unclear D gene. The CDR3 length is 12 residues. The V end was cut by 2 bases, the J end by 8 bases, with 7 bases between. The germline V gene encodes CDR1 LGHNA and CDR2 YSLEER. CDR3 coding DNA: TGCGCCAGCAGCCAAAGCGTCTATGAGCAGTTCTTC. Its translation: CASSQSVYEQFF.

This sequence joins TRBV6-2 or TRBV6-3 and TRBJ2-1, with TRBD2 matching 11 bases. Germline CDR1 MNHEY, CDR2 SVGEGT. V dropped 4 bases and J dropped 2; count of bases not matched to a gene: 1. The CDR3 loop spans 15 amino acids. The CDR3 coding sequence is TGTGCCAGCAGTTCTAGCGGGAGGACCTACAATGAGCAGTTCTTC. Protein sequence: CASSSSGRTYNEQFF.

The genes are TRBV27 and TRBJ1-5, with 7 positions matching TRBD1. V lost 5 bases to trimming and J lost 3 bases; unmatched junction nucleotides: 10. This CDR3 is 16 amino acids long. Per the germline V gene, CDR1 is MNHEY and CDR2 is SMNVEV (reference sequence). As DNA, the CDR3 is TGTGCCAGCAGTGCCCTTTGGGACAGTATCAATCAGCCCCAGCATTTT. It is translated as CASSALWDSINQPQHF.

The V call is TRBV11-3, the J call TRBJ2-2; 12 bases are a match to TRBD2. The germline gives CDR1 SGHNT, CDR2 YENEEA. After removal of 4 bases from V and 4 bases from J, the junction contained 13 bases not matched to a gene. This CDR3 comprises 19 residues. The CDR3 loop is CASSSRSLAGGRGTGELFF. CDR3 DNA: TGTGCCAGCAGCTCCCGGAGCCTAGCGGGGGGGCGCGGCACCGGGGAGCTGTTTTTT.

The rearrangement uses TRBV9 and TRBJ2-4, with 9 bases matching TRBD1. Germline V gene data show CDR1 as SGDLS and CDR2 as YYNGEE. Losses at the gene ends were 4 bases for V and 0 bases for J; bases not matched to a gene: 5. The CDR3 is 16 residues long. Here the CDR3 DNA reads TGTGCCAGCAGCCCCGGACAGGGGATAGCCAAAAACATTCAGTACTTC. Translated, it gives CASSPGQGIAKNIQYF.

This clone was seen just once. The chain links TRBV12-3 or TRBV12-4 to TRBJ1-3, with D possibly being TRBD1 (5 bases). Trimming removed 6 bases at V and 4 bases at J, with 7 bases between. The length of the CDR3 is 12 residues. The CDR3 is CASSGGGNTIYF. The CDR3 nucleotides read TGTGCCAGCAGCGGGGGGGGAAACACCATATATTTT.

This chain links TRBV27 with TRBJ1-2; TRBD1 agrees at 8 bases. Germline V gene lookup returns CDR1 MNHEY and CDR2 SMNVEV (reference sequence). With V trimmed by 5 bases and J by 4 bases, 6 bases remained unmatched. The CDR3 has 14 residues. The CDR3 loop is CASSPTGAAYGYTF. CDR3 coding DNA: TGTGCCAGCAGTCCGACAGGGGCTGCCTATGGCTACACCTTC.

The rearrangement joins TRBV5-4 to TRBJ2-7, with 9 bases identical to TRBD1. This CDR3 region has 16 residues. Per germline, CDR1 SGHNT and CDR2 YYREEE (reference sequence). V lost 4 bases to trimming and J lost 4 bases; unmatched junction nucleotides: 12. DNA of the CDR3: TGTGCCAGCAGCAGGGGGGGACAGGGTCTCTTTTACGAGCAGTACTTC. Its protein is CASSRGGQGLFYEQYF.

This clone has a single count. The V gene is TRBV5-4, the J gene TRBJ1-1; 10 positions agree with TRBD1. V dropped 5 bases and J dropped 4; count of bases not matched to a gene: 5. CDR1 and CDR2 (germline): SGHNT, YYREEE (reference sequence). The CDR3 spans 14 residues. The CDR3, as DNA: TGTGCCAGCAGAAGGGACAGGGGTTTCACTGAAGCTTTCTTT. Amino acids: CASRRDRGFTEAFF.

Concerning this clone: This specimen includes other DNA sequences encoding the same CDR3. The chain links TRBV6-5 to TRBJ1-2; TRBD1 agrees at 7 bases. Germline-derived CDR1 and CDR2 are MNHEY and SVGAGI. There are 14 residues in the CDR3. V was clipped by 6 bases and J by 2 bases; unmatched bases: 6. The CDR3 nucleotides read TGTGCCAGCAGCTTGGGACAGCTCAACTATGGCTACACCTTC. Protein sequence: CASSLGQLNYGYTF.

V usage is TRBV28 and J usage is TRBJ1-4; D is perhaps TRBD1 (5 bases). This CDR3 is 16 amino acids long. Germline CDR1 MDHEN, CDR2 SYDVKM. Between the trimmed V and J ends, which lost 3 bases and 8 bases, there was a span of 19 bases. The CDR3 sequence: CASSFRPGGALEKLFF. CDR3 bases: TGTGCCAGCAGTTTCCGTCCGGGCGGGGCTCTGGAAAAACTGTTTTTT.

The V and J genes are TRBV27 and TRBJ2-7, with 11 bases matching TRBD1. Germline loops: CDR1 MNHEY, CDR2 SMNVEV (reference sequence). The CDR3 loop spans 14 amino acids. With V trimmed by 5 bases and J by 6 bases, 6 bases remained unmatched. The CDR3 region is CASSHQGQGGEQYF. CDR3 nucleotides: TGTGCCAGCAGTCACCAGGGACAGGGGGGCGAGCAGTACTTC.

Regarding this clone: Distinct nucleotide sequences in the sample also encode this CDR3. V is TRBV6-2 or TRBV6-3 and J is TRBJ2-6, with a possible D match to TRBD1 (6 bases). This CDR3 is 15 amino acids long. CDR1 and CDR2 from the germline V gene are MNHEY and SVGEGT. V dropped 6 bases and J dropped 0 bases, with 9 bases sitting between them. This CDR3 reads CASSSTGSGANVLTF. In DNA, the CDR3 is TGTGCCAGCAGCTCGACAGGCTCTGGGGCCAACGTCCTGACTTTC.

The V and J genes are TRBV2 and TRBJ2-5; 15 nucleotides align to TRBD2. Germline V gives CDR1 SNHLY, CDR2 FYNNEI. J was trimmed by 5 bases and V by 5 bases; bases with no gene match: 6. The CDR3 length is 16 residues. The CDR3 DNA reads TGTGCCAGCAGTTTCGGACTAGCGGGGGGGGCGGAGACCCAGTACTTC. This sequence encodes CASSFGLAGGAETQYF.

V is TRBV10-3 and J is TRBJ1-2, with D possibly matching TRBD1 (6 bases). V was cut by 0 bases and J by 7 bases, with 15 bases left in between. From germline, CDR1 is ENHRY and CDR2 SYGVKD. CDR3 size: 15 residues. The CDR3 protein is CAISESGALGAGYTF. The CDR3 nucleotides read TGTGCCATCAGTGAGTCGGGGGCCCTCGGGGCTGGCTACACCTTC.

The chain uses TRBV4-3 and TRBJ1-1; D is undetermined. The germline gives CDR1 LGHNA, CDR2 YSLEER. This CDR3 is 15 amino acids long. Trimming stripped 0 bases from V and 0 bases from J, with 8 bases between. The CDR3, as DNA: TGCGCCAGCAGCCAAGACGGTCGGTTGAACACTGAAGCTTTCTTT. Translation gives CASSQDGRLNTEAFF.

The genes are TRBV7-2 and TRBJ1-2, with 8 bases that match TRBD1. The germline gives CDR1 SGHTA, CDR2 FQGNSA. This CDR3 has 14 residues. The V segment lost 3 bases and the J segment 1 base; nucleotides outside the gene matches: 1. CDR3 region: CASSFGQGNYGYTF. The CDR3 DNA follows: TGTGCCAGCAGCTTCGGACAGGGTAACTATGGCTACACCTTC. The whole variable domain, remainder taken from reference TRBV7-2 and TRBJ1-2, is GAGVSQSPSNKVTEKGKDVELRCDPISGHTALYWYRQSLGQGLEFLIYFQGNSAPDKSGLPSDRFSAERTGGSVSTLTIQRTQQEDSAVYLCASSFGQGNYGYTFGSGTRLTVV.

This chain joins TRBV9 and TRBJ1-5; D is perhaps TRBD1 (5 bases). The CDR3 extends over 14 amino acids. CDR1 is SGDLS, CDR2 YYNGEE, per germline. The V and J ends lost 3 bases and 4 bases respectively, with 11 bases between them. CDR3 in amino acids: CASSATRGNQPQHF. The CDR3 nucleotides are TGTGCCAGCAGCGCCACACGGGGGAATCAGCCCCAGCATTTT.

This chain connects TRBV2 to TRBJ2-3; 10 positions match TRBD2. The CDR3 has 13 residues. V shed 5 bases and J 5 bases; nucleotides not matched to a gene: 1. CDR1 and CDR2 from the germline V gene are SNHLY and FYNNEI. The CDR3, as DNA: TGTGCCAGCAGTCTAGCGGGAGTAGATACGCAGTATTTT. Translating gives CASSLAGVDTQYF.

CDR3 bases: TGTGCCAGCAGCTTAATCGCGCAGCCGAGGTATGGCTACACCTTC. Amino acids: CASSLIAQPRYGYTF. This sequence joins TRBV7-8 and TRBJ1-2; D is unresolved. Trimming cost V 2 bases and J 5 bases, with 15 bases left between them. Per germline, CDR1 SGHVS and CDR2 FQNEAQ. There are 15 residues in the CDR3. The full variable domain, completed using reference TRBV7-8 and TRBJ1-2, is GAGVSQSPRYKVAKRGQDVALRCDPISGHVSLFWYQQALGQGPEFLTYFQNEAQLDKSGLPSDRFFAERPEGSVSTLKIQRTQQEDSAVYLCASSLIAQPRYGYTFGSGTRLTVV.

In regard to this clone: One junction end does not reproduce the germline sequence, and a read error may be involved. The chain carries TRBV24-1 and TRBJ1-5, with 11 bases matching TRBD1. Looked up from germline, CDR1 is KGHDR and CDR2 is SFDVKD. The CDR3 has 17 amino acids. As DNA, the CDR3 is TGTGCCACCAGTGATTCCTGGACAGGGGGCGGTAAATCAGCCCCAGCATTT. Its translation: CATSDSWTGGGKSAPAF.

The rearrangement uses TRBV10-3 and TRBJ1-2, with TRBD1 matching over 7 bases. The CDR3 length is 16 residues. With 2 bases clipped from V and 4 bases from J, the junction kept 10 bases outside the gene matches. The germline CDR1 and CDR2 sequences are ENHRY and SYGVKD. CDR3 nucleotide sequence: TGTGCCATCAGTGAGCCCCGGGGACAGACCCTCTATGGCTACACCTTC. It codes for CAISEPRGQTLYGYTF.

The chain has TRBV20-1 and TRBJ2-7; 8 bases are a match to TRBD2. V gave up 3 bases and J gave up 3 bases; unmatched junction bases: 7. The CDR3 covers 14 residues. Germline-derived CDR1 and CDR2 are DFQATT and SNEGSKA (reference sequence). DNA for the CDR3: TGCAGTGCTAGTAGGGCGGGGGGTTACTACGAGCAGTACTTC. Translating gives CSASRAGGYYEQYF.